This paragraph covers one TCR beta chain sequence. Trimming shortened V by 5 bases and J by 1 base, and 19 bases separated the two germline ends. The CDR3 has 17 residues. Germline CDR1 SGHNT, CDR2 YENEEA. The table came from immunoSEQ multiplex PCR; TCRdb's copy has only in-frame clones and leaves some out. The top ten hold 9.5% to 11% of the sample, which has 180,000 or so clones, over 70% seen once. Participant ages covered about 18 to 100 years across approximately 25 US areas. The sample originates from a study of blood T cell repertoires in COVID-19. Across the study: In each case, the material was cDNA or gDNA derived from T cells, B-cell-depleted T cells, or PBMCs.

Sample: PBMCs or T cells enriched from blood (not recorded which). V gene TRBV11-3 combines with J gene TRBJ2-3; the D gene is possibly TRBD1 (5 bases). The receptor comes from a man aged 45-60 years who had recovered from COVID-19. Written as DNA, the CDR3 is TGTGCCAGCAGCAAGGGGCTAAGGGCCCCAGGCACAGATACGCAGTATTTT. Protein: CASSKGLRAPGTDTQYF.